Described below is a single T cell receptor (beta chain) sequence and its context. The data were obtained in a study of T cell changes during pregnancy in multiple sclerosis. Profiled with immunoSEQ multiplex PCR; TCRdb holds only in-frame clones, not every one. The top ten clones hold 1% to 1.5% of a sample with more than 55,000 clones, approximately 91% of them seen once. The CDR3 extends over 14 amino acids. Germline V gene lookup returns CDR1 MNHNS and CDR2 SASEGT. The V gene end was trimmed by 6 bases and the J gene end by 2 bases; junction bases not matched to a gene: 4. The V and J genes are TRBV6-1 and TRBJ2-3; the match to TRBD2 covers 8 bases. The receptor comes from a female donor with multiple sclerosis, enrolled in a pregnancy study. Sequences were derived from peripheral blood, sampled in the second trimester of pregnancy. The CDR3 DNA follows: TGTGCCAGCAGGGCGGGGGGCGACACAGATACGCAGTATTTT. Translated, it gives CASRAGGDTDTQYF.